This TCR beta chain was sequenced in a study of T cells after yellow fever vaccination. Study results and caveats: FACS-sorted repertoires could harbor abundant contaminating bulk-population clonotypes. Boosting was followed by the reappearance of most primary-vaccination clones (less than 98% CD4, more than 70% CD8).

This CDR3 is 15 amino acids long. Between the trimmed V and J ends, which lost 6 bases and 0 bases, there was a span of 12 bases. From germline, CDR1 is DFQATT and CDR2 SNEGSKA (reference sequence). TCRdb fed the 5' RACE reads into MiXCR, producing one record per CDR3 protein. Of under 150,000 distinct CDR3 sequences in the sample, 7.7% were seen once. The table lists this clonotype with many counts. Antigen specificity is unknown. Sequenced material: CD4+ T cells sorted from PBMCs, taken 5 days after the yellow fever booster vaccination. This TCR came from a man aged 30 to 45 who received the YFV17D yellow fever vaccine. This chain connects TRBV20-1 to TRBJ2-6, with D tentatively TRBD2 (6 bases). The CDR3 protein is CSAPLGGSGANVLTF. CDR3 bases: TGCAGTGCCCCATTGGGAGGCTCTGGGGCCAACGTCCTGACTTTC.